What follows are 5 T cell receptor beta chains derived from one specimen sequenced in a study of T-cell reconstitution after alpha-beta-depleted transplantation in children. Construction of the TCRbeta library involved unique molecular identifiers. TCRdb reanalysed the PCR reads using MiXCR and keeps one entry per CDR3 protein. The table has about 980,000 distinct CDR3 sequences, roughly 29% seen once. The sample consisted of PBMCs, mostly from graft donor cells, taken 360 days after TCRalphabeta/CD19-depleted stem cell transplant. The receptors shown here come from a boy in the first two years of life who had a stem cell transplant for SCID, so the T cells may come from the graft donor.

The chain uses TRBV11-2 and TRBJ2-3, with 13 bases that match TRBD2. Germline assignment: CDR1 SGHAT and CDR2 FQNNGV. The CDR3 consists of 16 residues. The V and J ends lost 4 bases and 4 bases, in that order; junction bases with no gene match: 5. In DNA, the CDR3 is TGTGCCAGCAGCTCTTACACTAGCGGGGGGGCAGATACGCAGTATTTT. Amino acid sequence: CASSSYTSGGADTQYF.

This clonotype was seen a few times. The chain is built from TRBV20-1 and TRBJ2-7; TRBD1 matches 7 bases. CDR3 length: 13 residues. Germline lookup yields CDR1 DFQATT and CDR2 SNEGSKA (reference sequence). Trimming removed 5 bases from V and 3 bases from J; junction bases left unmatched: 7. The DNA for the CDR3 is TGCAGTGCTGGCGAGACAGGGAGCTACGAGCAGTACTTC. Encoded protein: CSAGETGSYEQYF.

The sample holds many counts of this clonotype. The chain combines TRBV19 with TRBJ2-1, with D possibly TRBD2 on 6 matching bases. CDR1 is LNHDA and CDR2 is SQIVND in the germline V gene (reference sequence). V lost 4 bases, J lost 7 bases, and 26 bases lay in between. This CDR3 is 18 amino acids long. The CDR3 DNA is TGTGCCAGTAGTACAGGAGGGCGGGGAGTCTCTGGTTGGAATGAGCAGTTCTTC. It is translated as CASSTGGRGVSGWNEQFF.

This chain uses TRBV27 with TRBJ1-4; D possibly corresponds to TRBD1 (5 bases). Trimming removed 4 bases from V and 7 bases from J, with 13 bases in between. The CDR3 spans 14 residues. Germline lookup yields CDR1 MNHEY and CDR2 SMNVEV (reference sequence). In DNA, the CDR3 is TGTGCCAGCAGTTCAGGGCTCTTGACTGAAAAACTGTTTTTT. It is translated as CASSSGLLTEKLFF.

There are a few counts of this clonotype. This rearrangement joins TRBV12-3 or TRBV12-4 to TRBJ2-1; TRBD2 matches at 9 bases. The CDR3 contains 19 residues. With V trimmed by 4 bases and J by 0 bases, 13 bases remained unmatched. CDR3 sequence: CASSSLGIAGDSSYNEQFF. The CDR3 DNA sequence: TGTGCCAGCAGTTCCCTCGGGATAGCGGGGGACAGCTCCTACAATGAGCAGTTCTTC.